Reported below is one TCR beta chain. The antigen is not known. This specimen belongs to a study of cytomegalovirus exposure and HLA in healthy donors. Study-wide results and caveats: An observed cluster of highly shared sequence variants was recorded as a likely sequencing artifact.

The study ran its PCR with 60 Vbeta and 13 Jbeta primers. Method: immunoSEQ multiplex PCR; TCRdb's copy keeps in-frame clones and lacks some. The profile shows under 150,000 clones, roughly 80% of them singletons. The germline CDR1 and CDR2 sequences are LNHNV and YYDKDF (reference sequence). The CDR3 runs to 14 residues. The trim removed 5 bases at V and 6 bases at J, leaving 6 bases unmatched. The V call is TRBV15, the J call TRBJ1-2, with 10 bases fitting TRBD1. Sequences were obtained from PBMCs. This TCR was recovered from a boy aged 5-17 years in good health and CMV-seronegative. The CDR3, as DNA: TGTGCCACCAGCCAAGGGACAGGGGTAGATGGCTACACCTTC. This encodes CATSQGTGVDGYTF.